This TCR beta chain was observed in a study of cytotoxic CD8 clonotypes in ibrutinib-treated CLL. Trimming cost V 6 bases and J 5 bases, with 8 bases left between them. The CDR3 is 12 residues long. The germline CDR1 and CDR2 sequences are MDHEN and SYDVKM. Remarks on this clone: Its cognate antigen is unknown.

Study-level points and caveats: Baseline clonality, above age-matched healthy donor levels, tracked circulating CD8+ T-cell counts.

The assay was immunoSEQ multiplex PCR, and TCRdb's table has in-frame clones only and misses some. The data contain about 160,000 clones, 70% to 85% of them singletons. The chain uses TRBV28 and TRBJ2-1; D gene ambiguous. The receptor comes from a human donor with chronic lymphocytic leukemia. Sequencing used PBMCs, obtained after 24 months of ibrutinib treatment. CDR3 nucleotides: TGTGCCAGCAGGGAGTACGACAATGAGCAGTTCTTC. Amino acid sequence: CASREYDNEQFF.